This entry concerns a single TCR beta chain. The sample comes from a study of blood T cell repertoires in COVID-19. In the study overall: There were acute and convalescent COVID-19 samples, and they came from the United States, Italy and Spain. Sample material is recorded as cDNA or gDNA derived from T cells, B-cell-depleted T cells, or PBMCs.

Authors' methods: Amplified reference gene primers provided the basis for estimating nucleated cell counts. TCRdb's copy holds only in-frame clones and misses some; the assay was immunoSEQ multiplex PCR. The V and J calls and clone size come from that table; D and trimming were worked out from the DNA. The sample lists 90,000 to 100,000 clones, around 83% occurring once. The trim removed 6 bases at V and 5 bases at J, leaving 6 bases unmatched. This CDR3 comprises 15 residues. Germline values: CDR1 ENHRY, CDR2 SYGVKD. The chain links TRBV10-3 to TRBJ2-3; the match to TRBD2 covers 12 bases. The sample taken for sequencing was peripheral blood. This sequence was found in a man aged 70 or older with active or convalescent COVID-19. The CDR3 sequence is CAIRRLAGALDTQYF. CDR3 DNA sequence: TGTGCCATCAGGAGACTAGCGGGGGCACTAGATACGCAGTATTTT.